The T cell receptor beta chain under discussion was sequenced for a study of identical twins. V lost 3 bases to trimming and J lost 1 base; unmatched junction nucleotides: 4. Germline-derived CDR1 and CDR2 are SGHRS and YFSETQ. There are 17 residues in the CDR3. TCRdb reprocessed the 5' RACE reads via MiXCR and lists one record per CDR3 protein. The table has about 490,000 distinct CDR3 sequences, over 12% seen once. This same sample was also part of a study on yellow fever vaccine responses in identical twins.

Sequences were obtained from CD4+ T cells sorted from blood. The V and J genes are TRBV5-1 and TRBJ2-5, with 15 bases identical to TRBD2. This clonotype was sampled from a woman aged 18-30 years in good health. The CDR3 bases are TGCGCCAGCAGCTCCGGACTAGCGGGAGGGATCCAAGAGACCCAGTACTTC. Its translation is CASSSGLAGGIQETQYF.